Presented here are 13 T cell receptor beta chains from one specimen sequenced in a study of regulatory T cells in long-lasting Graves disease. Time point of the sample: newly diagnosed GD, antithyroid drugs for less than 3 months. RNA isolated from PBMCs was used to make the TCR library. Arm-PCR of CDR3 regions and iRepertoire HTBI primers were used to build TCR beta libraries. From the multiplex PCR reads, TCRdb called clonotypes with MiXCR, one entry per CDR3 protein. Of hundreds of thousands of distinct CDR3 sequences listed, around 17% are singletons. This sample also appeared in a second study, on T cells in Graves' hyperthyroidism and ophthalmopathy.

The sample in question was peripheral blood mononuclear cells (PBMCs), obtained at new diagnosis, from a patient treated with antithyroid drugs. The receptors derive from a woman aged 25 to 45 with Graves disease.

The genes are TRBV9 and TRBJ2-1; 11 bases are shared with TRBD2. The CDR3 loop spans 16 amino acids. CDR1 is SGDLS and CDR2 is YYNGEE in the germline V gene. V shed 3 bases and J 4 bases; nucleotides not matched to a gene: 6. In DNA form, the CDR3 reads TGTGCCAGCAGCGGGGACGGGACTAGCGGTTACAATGAGCAGTTCTTC. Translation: CASSGDGTSGYNEQFF. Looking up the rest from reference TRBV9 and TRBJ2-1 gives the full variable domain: DSGVTQTPKHLITATGQRVTLRCSPRSGDLSVYWYQQSLDQGLQFLIQYYNGEERAKGNILERFSAQQFPDLHSELNLSSLELGDSALYFCASSGDGTSGYNEQFFGPGTRLTVL.

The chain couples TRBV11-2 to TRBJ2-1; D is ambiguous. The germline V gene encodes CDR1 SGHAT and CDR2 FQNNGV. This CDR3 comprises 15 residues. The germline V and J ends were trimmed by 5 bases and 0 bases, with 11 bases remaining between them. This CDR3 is CASSPGHASYNEQFF. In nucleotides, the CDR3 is TGTGCCAGCAGCCCCGGGCACGCCTCCTACAATGAGCAGTTCTTC.

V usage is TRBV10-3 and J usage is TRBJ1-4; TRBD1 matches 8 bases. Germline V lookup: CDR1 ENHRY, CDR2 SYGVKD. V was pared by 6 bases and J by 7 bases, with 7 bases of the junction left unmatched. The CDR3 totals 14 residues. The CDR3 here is CAISDGQGSEKLFF. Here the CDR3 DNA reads TGTGCCATCAGCGACGGACAGGGAAGTGAAAAACTGTTTTTT.

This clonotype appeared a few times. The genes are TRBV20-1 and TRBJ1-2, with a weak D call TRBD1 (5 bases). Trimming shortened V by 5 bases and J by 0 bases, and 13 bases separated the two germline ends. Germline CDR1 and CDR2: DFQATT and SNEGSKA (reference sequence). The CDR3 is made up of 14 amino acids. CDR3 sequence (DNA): TGCAGTGCTCCCGACAGTTCAGCTAACTATGGCTACACCTTC. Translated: CSAPDSSANYGYTF.

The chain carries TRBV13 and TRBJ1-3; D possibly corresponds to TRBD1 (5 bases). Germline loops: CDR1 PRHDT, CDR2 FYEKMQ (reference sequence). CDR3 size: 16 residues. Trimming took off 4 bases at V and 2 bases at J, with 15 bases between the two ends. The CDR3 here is CASSSGRVQTGNTIYF. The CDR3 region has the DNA TGTGCCAGCAGCTCGGGACGGGTCCAGACTGGAAACACCATATATTTT.

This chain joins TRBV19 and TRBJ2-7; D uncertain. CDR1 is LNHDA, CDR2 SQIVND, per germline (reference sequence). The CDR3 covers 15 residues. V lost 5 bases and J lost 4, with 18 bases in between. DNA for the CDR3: TGTGCCAGTAGTTCTTCCGCCACCCCCATTTACGAGCAGTACTTC. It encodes CASSSSATPIYEQYF.

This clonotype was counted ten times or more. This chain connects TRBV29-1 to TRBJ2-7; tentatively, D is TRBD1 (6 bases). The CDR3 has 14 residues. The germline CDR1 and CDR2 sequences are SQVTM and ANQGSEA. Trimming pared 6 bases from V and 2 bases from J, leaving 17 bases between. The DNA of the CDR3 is TGCAGCGTGGCAGGGGAATTCCCGACCTACGAGCAGTACTTC. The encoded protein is CSVAGEFPTYEQYF.

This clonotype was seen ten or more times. The CDR3 sequence is CASSLGSGSYNEQFF. DNA of the CDR3: TGTGCCAGCAGTTTGGGGAGCGGCTCCTACAATGAGCAGTTCTTC. This rearrangement joins TRBV28 to TRBJ2-1, with D tentatively TRBD2 (5 bases). The V end lost 3 bases, the J end lost 0 bases, and 9 bases lay between the germline ends. The CDR3 contains 15 residues. Looked up from germline, CDR1 is MDHEN and CDR2 is SYDVKM.

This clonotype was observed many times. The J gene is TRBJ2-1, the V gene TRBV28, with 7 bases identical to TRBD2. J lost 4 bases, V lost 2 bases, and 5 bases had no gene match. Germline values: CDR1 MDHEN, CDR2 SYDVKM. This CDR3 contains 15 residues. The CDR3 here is CASSLPLARYNEQFF. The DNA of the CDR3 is TGTGCCAGCAGTTTACCACTAGCGCGTTACAATGAGCAGTTCTTC. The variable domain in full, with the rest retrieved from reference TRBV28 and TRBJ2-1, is DVKVTQSSRYLVKRTGEKVFLECVQDMDHENMFWYRQDPGLGLRLIYFSYDVKMKEKGDIPEGYSVSREKKERFSLILESASTNQTSMYLCASSLPLARYNEQFFGPGTRLTVL.

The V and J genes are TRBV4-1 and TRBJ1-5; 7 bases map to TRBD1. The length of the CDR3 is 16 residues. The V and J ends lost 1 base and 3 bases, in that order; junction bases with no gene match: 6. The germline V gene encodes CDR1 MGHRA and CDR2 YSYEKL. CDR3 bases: TGCGCCAGCAGCCAAGGCTCCAGGGGGTACAATCAGCCCCAGCATTTT. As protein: CASSQGSRGYNQPQHF.

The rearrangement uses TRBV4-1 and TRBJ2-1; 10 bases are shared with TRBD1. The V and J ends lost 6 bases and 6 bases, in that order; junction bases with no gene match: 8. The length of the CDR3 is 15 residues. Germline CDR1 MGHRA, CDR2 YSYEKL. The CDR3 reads CASSWGTGAPNEQFF. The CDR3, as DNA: TGCGCCAGCAGTTGGGGGACAGGGGCTCCCAATGAGCAGTTCTTC.

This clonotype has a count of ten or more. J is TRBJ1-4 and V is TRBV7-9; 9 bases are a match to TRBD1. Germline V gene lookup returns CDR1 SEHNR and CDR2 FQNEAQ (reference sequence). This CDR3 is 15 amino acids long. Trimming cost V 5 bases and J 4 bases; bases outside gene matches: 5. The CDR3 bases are TGTGCCAGCAGCGCAGGGACAGGGTTTAATGAAAAACTGTTTTTT. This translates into CASSAGTGFNEKLFF.

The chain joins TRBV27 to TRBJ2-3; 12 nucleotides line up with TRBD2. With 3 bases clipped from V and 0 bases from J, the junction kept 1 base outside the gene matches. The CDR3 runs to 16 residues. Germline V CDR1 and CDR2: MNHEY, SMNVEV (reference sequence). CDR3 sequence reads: CASSFLAGGSTDTQYF. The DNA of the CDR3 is TGTGCCAGCAGTTTCCTAGCGGGAGGGAGCACAGATACGCAGTATTTT.